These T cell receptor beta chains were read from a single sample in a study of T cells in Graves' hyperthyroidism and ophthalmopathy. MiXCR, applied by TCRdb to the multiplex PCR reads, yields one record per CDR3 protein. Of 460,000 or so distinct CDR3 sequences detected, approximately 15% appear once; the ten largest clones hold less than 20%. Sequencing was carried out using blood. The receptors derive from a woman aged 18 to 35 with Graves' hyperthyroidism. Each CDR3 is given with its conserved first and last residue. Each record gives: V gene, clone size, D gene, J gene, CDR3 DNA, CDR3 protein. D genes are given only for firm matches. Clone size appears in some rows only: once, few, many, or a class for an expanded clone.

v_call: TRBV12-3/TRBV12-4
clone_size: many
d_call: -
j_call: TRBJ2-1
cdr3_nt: TGTGCCAGCAGCCTCGCCGGGACGGTGGATGAGCAGTTCTTC
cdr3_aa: CASSLAGTVDEQFF

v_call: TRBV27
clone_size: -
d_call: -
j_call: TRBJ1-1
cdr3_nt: TGTGCCAGTTCGACAGCACTGAACACTGAAGCTTTCTTT
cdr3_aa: CASSTALNTEAFF

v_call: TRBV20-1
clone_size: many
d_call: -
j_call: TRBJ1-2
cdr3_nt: TGCAGTGCTAGCAGGGACCCCTATGGCTACACCTTC
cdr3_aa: CSASRDPYGYTF

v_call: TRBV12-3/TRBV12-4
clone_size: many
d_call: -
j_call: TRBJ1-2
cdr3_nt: TGTGCCAGCAGTCCAAATACAGGGCTCGGCTACACCTTC
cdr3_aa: CASSPNTGLGYTF

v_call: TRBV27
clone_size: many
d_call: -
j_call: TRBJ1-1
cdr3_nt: TGTGCCAGCACCCCGTCTGAGGACAGTGCCTCGAACACTGAAGCTTTCTTT
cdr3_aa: CASTPSEDSASNTEAFF

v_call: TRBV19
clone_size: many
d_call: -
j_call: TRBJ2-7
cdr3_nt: TGTGCCAGTAGTATGGGCCGGTTCTACGAGCAGTACTTC
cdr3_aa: CASSMGRFYEQYF

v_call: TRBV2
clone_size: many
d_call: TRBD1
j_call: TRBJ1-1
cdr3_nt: TGTGCCAGCAGTCCGGGACAGACAAATACTGAAGCTTTCTTT
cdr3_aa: CASSPGQTNTEAFF

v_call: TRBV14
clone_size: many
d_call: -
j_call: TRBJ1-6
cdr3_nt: TGTGCCAGCAGCCAAGAATACGCGAGTTCACCCCTCCACTTT
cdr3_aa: CASSQEYASSPLHF

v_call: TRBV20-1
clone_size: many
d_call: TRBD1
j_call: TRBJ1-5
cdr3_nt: TGCAGTGCAATCCAGACAGGGCCTAAACAGCCCCAGCATTTT
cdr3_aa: CSAIQTGPKQPQHF

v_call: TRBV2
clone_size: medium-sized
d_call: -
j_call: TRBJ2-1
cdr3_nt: TGTGCCAGCAGTTGGAAAAATGAGCAGTTCTTC
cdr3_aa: CASSWKNEQFF

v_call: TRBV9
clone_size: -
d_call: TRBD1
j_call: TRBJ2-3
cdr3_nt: TGTGCCAGCAGCGCCCACAGGGGGCCTGTCCCCACAGATACGCAGTATTTT
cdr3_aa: CASSAHRGPVPTDTQYF

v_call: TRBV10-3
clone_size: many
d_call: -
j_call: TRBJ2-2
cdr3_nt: TGTGCCATCAGTGAAGTGGGCACCGGGGAGCTGTTTTTT
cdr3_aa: CAISEVGTGELFF

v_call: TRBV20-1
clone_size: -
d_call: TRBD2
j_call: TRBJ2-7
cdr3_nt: TGCAGTGCTCCCGGGACTAGCGGCCTTTACGAGCAGTACTTC
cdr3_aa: CSAPGTSGLYEQYF

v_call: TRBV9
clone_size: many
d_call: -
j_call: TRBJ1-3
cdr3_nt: TGTGCCAGCAGCGGGACAGACGCTACTGGAAACACCATATATTTT
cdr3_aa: CASSGTDATGNTIYF

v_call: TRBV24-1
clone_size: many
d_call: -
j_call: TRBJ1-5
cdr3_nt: TGTGCCACCAGTGAGACAGATAATGGTCAGCCCCAGCATTTT
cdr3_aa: CATSETDNGQPQHF

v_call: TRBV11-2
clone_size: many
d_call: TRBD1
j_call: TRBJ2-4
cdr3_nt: TGTGCCAGCAGCTTAGGGCTGGGACAGAAAAACATTCAGTACTTC
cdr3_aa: CASSLGLGQKNIQYF

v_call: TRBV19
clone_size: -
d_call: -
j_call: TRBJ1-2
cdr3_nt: TGTGCCAGTAGTATAAACTATGGCTACACCTTC
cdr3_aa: CASSINYGYTF